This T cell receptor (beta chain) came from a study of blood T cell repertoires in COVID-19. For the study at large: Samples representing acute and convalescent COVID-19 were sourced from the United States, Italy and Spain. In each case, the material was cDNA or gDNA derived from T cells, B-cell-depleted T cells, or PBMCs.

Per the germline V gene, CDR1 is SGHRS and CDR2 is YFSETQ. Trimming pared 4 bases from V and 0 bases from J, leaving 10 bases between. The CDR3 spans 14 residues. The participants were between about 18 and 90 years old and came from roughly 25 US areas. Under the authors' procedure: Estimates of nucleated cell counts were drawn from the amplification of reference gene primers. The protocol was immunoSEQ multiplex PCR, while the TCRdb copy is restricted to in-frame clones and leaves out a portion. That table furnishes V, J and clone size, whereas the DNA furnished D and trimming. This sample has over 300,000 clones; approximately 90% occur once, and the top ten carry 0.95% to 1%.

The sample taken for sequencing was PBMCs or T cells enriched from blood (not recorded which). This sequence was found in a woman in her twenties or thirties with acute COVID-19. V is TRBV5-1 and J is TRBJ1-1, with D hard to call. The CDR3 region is CASSENRMNTEAFF. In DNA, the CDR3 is TGCGCCAGCAGCGAAAACAGAATGAACACTGAAGCTTTCTTT.